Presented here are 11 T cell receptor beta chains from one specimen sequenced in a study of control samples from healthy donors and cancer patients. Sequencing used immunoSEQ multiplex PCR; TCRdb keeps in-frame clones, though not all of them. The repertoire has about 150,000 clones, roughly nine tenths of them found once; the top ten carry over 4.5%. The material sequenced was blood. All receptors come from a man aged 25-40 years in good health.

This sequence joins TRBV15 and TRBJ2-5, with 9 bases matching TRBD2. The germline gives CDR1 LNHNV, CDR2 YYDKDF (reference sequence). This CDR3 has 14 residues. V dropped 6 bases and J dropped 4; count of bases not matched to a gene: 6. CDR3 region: CATRHSGRGETQYF. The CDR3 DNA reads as TGTGCCACCAGACATAGCGGGAGAGGAGAGACCCAGTACTTC.

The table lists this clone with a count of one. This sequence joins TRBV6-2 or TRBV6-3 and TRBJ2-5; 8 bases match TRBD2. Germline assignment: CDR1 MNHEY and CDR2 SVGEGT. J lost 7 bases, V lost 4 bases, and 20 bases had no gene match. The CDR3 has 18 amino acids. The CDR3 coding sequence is TGTGCCAGCAGTTCCAATTTAATCGGGAGCAGCGGGAGCGGGACCCAGTACTTC. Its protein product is CASSSNLIGSSGSGTQYF.

DNA for the CDR3: TGCGCCAGCAGCGCAGGGACAGGGGGCCCCTACGAGCAGTACTTC. Translated, it gives CASSAGTGGPYEQYF. The chain couples TRBV5-1 to TRBJ2-7; TRBD1 agrees at 12 bases. In germline, CDR1 is SGHRS, CDR2 YFSETQ. V trimming: 4 bases; J trimming: 2 bases; junction bases outside the gene matches: 4. This CDR3 is built from 15 residues.

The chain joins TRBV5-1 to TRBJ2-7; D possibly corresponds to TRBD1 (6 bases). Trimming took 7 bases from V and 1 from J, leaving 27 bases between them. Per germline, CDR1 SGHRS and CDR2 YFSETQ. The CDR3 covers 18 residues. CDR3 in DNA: TGCGCCAGCCCCGTTGGCAGGGGATTGGCACTAGTATCCTACGAGCAGTACTTC. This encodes CASPVGRGLALVSYEQYF.

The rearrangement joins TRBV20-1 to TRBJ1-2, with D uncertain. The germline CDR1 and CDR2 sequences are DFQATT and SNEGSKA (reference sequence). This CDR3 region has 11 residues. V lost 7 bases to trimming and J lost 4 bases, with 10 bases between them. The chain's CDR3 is CSVTSVYGYTF. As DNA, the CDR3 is TGCAGTGTTACGAGCGTCTATGGCTACACCTTC.

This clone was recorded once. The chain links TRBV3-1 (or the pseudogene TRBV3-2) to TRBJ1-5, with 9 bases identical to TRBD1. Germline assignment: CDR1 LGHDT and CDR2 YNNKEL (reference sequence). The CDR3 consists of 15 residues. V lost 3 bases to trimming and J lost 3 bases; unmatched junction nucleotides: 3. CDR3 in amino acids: CASSHGTGPNQPQHF. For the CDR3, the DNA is TGTGCCAGCAGCCATGGGACAGGGCCCAATCAGCCCCAGCATTTT.

CDR3 coding DNA: TGTGCCATCAGTGGGGTGGCGGGAGAGTATGAGCAGTTCTTC. It codes for CAISGVAGEYEQFF. The chain combines TRBV10-3 with TRBJ2-1, with 7 nucleotides matching TRBD2. The CDR3 contains 14 residues. V lost 4 bases, J lost 8 bases, and 8 bases stayed unmatched. Looked up from germline, CDR1 is ENHRY and CDR2 is SYGVKD.

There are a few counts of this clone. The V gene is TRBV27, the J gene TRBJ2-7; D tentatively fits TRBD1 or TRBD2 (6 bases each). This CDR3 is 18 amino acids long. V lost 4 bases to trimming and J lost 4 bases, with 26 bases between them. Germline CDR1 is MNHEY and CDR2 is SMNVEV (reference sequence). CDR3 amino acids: CASSSSQEVGGHQYEQYF. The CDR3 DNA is TGTGCCAGCAGTTCTTCCCAGGAAGTGGGGGGCCATCAGTACGAGCAGTACTTC.

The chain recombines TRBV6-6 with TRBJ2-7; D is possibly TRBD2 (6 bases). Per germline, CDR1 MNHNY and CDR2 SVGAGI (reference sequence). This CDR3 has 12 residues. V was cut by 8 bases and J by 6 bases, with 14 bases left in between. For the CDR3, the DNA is TGTGCCAGCCAAAGGAGGGTATCCGAGCAGTACTTC. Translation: CASQRRVSEQYF.

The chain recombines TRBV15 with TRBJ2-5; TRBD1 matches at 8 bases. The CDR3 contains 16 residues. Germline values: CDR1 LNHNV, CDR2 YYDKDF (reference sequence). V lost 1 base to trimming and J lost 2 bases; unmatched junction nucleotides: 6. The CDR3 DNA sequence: TGTGCCACCAGCAGAGGCGGGACAGGTGAACAAGAGACCCAGTACTTC. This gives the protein CATSRGGTGEQETQYF.

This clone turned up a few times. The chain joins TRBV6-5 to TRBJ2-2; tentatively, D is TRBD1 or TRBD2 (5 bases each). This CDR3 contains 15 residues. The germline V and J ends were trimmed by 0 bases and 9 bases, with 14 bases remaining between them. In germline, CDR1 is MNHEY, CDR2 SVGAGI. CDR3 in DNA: TGTGCCAGCAGTTACTCCGGGACGTCCATCAGGGAGCTGTTTTTT. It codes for CASSYSGTSIRELFF.